This T cell receptor (beta chain) comes out of a study of blood T cell repertoires in COVID-19. Study as a whole: Samples taken during acute and convalescent COVID-19 were collected in the United States, Italy and Spain. Sources were T cells, B-cell-depleted T cells, or PBMCs; the material itself was cDNA or gDNA.

Notes on this clone: Other DNA variants within this sample encode the same CDR3.

Original data processing: From reference gene primer amplification, estimates of nucleated cell counts were derived. The method was immunoSEQ multiplex PCR; TCRdb's version includes in-frame clones alone and lacks a portion of them. V and J calls and clone size are as listed in that table; D and trimming were resolved from the DNA. Of 90,000 to 130,000 clones listed, 80% to 90% were seen once; the top ten hold roughly 1.4%. The CDR3 has 12 amino acids. With 4 bases removed from V and 3 bases from J, the gap between germline ends came to 5 bases. Per the germline V gene, CDR1 is LGHDT and CDR2 is YNNKEL (reference sequence).

V and J are TRBV3-1 (or the pseudogene TRBV3-2) and TRBJ2-3; D is unresolved. The sample taken for sequencing was peripheral blood. The TCR sequence derives from a man aged 40-49 years with acute or convalescent COVID-19. CDR3: CASSPGTDTQYF. The CDR3 coding sequence is TGTGCCAGCAGCCCAGGAACAGATACGCAGTATTTT.